This passage covers 18 T cell receptor beta chains from one sample sequenced in a study of blood T cell repertoires in COVID-19. The repertoire was sequenced with immunoSEQ multiplex PCR; TCRdb's copy has only in-frame clones and lacks some. The sample includes 400,000 to 500,000 clones, around nine tenths seen only once; the top ten take around 1.5%. Material for sequencing was PBMCs or T cells enriched from blood (not recorded which). Source of these receptors: a woman aged 18-30 years who had been exposed to COVID-19.

The V call is TRBV28, the J call TRBJ2-3; TRBD2 is a possible D gene (7 bases). Germline CDR1 reads MDHEN; CDR2 reads SYDVKM. V shed 4 bases and J shed 4 bases, with 18 bases lying between them. The CDR3 covers 16 residues. The CDR3 coding sequence is TGTGCCAGCAGTTGGAGGGGGGGGAGAGGACCAGATACGCAGTATTTT. Translation: CASSWRGGRGPDTQYF. Looking up the rest from reference TRBV28 and TRBJ2-3 gives the full variable domain: DVKVTQSSRYLVKRTGEKVFLECVQDMDHENMFWYRQDPGLGLRLIYFSYDVKMKEKGDIPEGYSVSREKKERFSLILESASTNQTSMYLCASSWRGGRGPDTQYFGPGTRLTVL.

The chain links TRBV28 to TRBJ1-2; 9 bases are a match to TRBD1. The CDR3 sequence is 13 residues long. CDR1 and CDR2 (germline): MDHEN, SYDVKM. With V trimmed by 7 bases and J by 6 bases, 6 bases remained unmatched. The CDR3 is CASTPDRGDGYTF. In DNA, the CDR3 is TGTGCCAGCACCCCCGACAGGGGGGATGGCTACACCTTC.

The rearrangement joins TRBV6-5 to TRBJ1-1; D gene unclear. With 8 bases removed from V and 5 bases from J, the gap between germline ends came to 21 bases. CDR3 size: 15 residues. Looked up from germline, CDR1 is MNHEY and CDR2 is SVGAGI. The CDR3 sequence: CASLLARRGGTEAFF. The CDR3 nucleotides are TGTGCCAGCTTGTTGGCCAGGAGAGGAGGAACTGAAGCTTTCTTT.

The V and J genes are TRBV28 and TRBJ2-7, with D possibly being TRBD2 (6 bases). Germline V gene data show CDR1 as MDHEN and CDR2 as SYDVKM. Trimming removed 9 bases at V and 2 bases at J, with 20 bases between. The CDR3 length is 15 residues. The DNA of the CDR3 is TGTGCCAGTCGCGGCGGGGCAGCACCTACCTACGAGCAGTACTTC. It specifies CASRGGAAPTYEQYF. The variable domain in full, completed from reference TRBV28 and TRBJ2-7, reads DVKVTQSSRYLVKRTGEKVFLECVQDMDHENMFWYRQDPGLGLRLIYFSYDVKMKEKGDIPEGYSVSREKKERFSLILESASTNQTSMYLCASRGGAAPTYEQYFGPGTRLTVT.

CDR3 amino acids: CAIREREQWYNEQFF. In DNA form, the CDR3 reads TGTGCCATCAGAGAGCGGGAGCAATGGTACAATGAGCAGTTCTTC. The rearrangement joins TRBV10-3 to TRBJ2-1; 8 positions agree with TRBD2. The trim removed 6 bases at V and 4 bases at J, leaving 8 bases unmatched. The CDR3 is made up of 15 amino acids. Germline-derived CDR1 and CDR2 are ENHRY and SYGVKD.

This chain uses TRBV7-2 with TRBJ1-4, with D maybe TRBD1 (6 bases). Germline CDR1 and CDR2: SGHTA and FQGNSA. The CDR3 contains 15 residues. Deletions cut 4 bases from V and 7 bases from J, with 16 bases between. The CDR3 sequence: CASSSQGHLGEKLFF. As DNA, the CDR3 is TGTGCCAGCAGCTCCCAGGGGCACCTTGGTGAAAAACTGTTTTTT.

The chain joins TRBV13 to TRBJ2-5; D uncertain. Germline V gives CDR1 PRHDT, CDR2 FYEKMQ (reference sequence). V lost 1 base to trimming and J lost 1 base, with 7 bases between them. The CDR3 contains 14 residues. This CDR3 reads CASSLDYRQETQYF. DNA of the CDR3: TGTGCCAGCAGCTTAGACTACCGCCAAGAGACCCAGTACTTC. Full variable domain (remainder filled in from reference TRBV13 and TRBJ2-5): AAGVIQSPRHLIKEKRETATLKCYPIPRHDTVYWYQQGPGQDPQFLISFYEKMQSDKGSIPDRFSAQQFSDYHSELNMSSLELGDSALYFCASSLDYRQETQYFGPGTRLLVL.

This clone was recorded once. J is TRBJ2-7 and V is TRBV6-2 or TRBV6-3; no reliable D call. Germline V gives CDR1 MNHEY, CDR2 SVGEGT. The CDR3 has 12 residues. The ends were cut back, 5 bases at V and 6 bases at J, with 11 bases in the middle. CDR3 region: CASSPTGGEQYF. CDR3 sequence (DNA): TGTGCCAGCAGTCCCACTGGCGGCGAGCAGTACTTC.

V usage is TRBV4-1 and J usage is TRBJ2-7; 8 bases are a match to TRBD1. The CDR3 spans 15 residues. Germline CDR1 reads MGHRA; CDR2 reads YSYEKL. V shed 0 bases, J shed 3 bases, and the junction held 4 bases outside the gene matches. CDR3 protein: CASSQDPGTGYEQYF. CDR3 nucleotides: TGCGCCAGCAGCCAAGACCCCGGGACAGGCTACGAGCAGTACTTC.

The chain combines TRBV6-4 with TRBJ2-1; possible D gene TRBD2, 6 bases. Looked up from germline, CDR1 is MRHNA and CDR2 is SNTAGT. V was shortened by 2 bases and J by 5 bases, with 13 bases between the two germline ends. The CDR3 is made up of 15 amino acids. CDR3 region: CASSDRGYANNEQFF. For the CDR3, the DNA is TGTGCCAGCAGTGACCGGGGGTACGCCAACAATGAGCAGTTCTTC.

V usage is TRBV28 and J usage is TRBJ1-5; TRBD1 might be the D (5 bases). The CDR3 contains 15 residues. Trimming removed 2 bases from V and 9 bases from J, with 17 bases in between. CDR1 and CDR2 (germline): MDHEN, SYDVKM. The DNA for the CDR3 is TGTGCCAGCAGTTTACAACGGGCAGGGAACGGGCCCCAGCATTTT. Its protein product is CASSLQRAGNGPQHF.

V gene TRBV19 combines with J gene TRBJ2-5; 11 positions agree with TRBD2. Germline CDR1 reads LNHDA; CDR2 reads SQIVND (reference sequence). The CDR3 is 16 residues long. Germline trimming cut 4 bases from V and 2 bases from J; bases unmatched to any gene: 6. CDR3 sequence: CASSKGLAETQETQYF. The CDR3 DNA reads TGTGCCAGTAGTAAGGGACTAGCGGAGACACAAGAGACCCAGTACTTC. Together with reference TRBV19 and TRBJ2-5, the CDR3 gives the full variable domain: DGGITQSPKYLFRKEGQNVTLSCEQNLNHDAMYWYRQDPGQGLRLIYYSQIVNDFQKGDIAEGYSVSREKKESFPLTVTSAQKNPTAFYLCASSKGLAETQETQYFGPGTRLLVL.

The chain uses TRBV12-3 or TRBV12-4 and TRBJ2-7; the D is unclear. The CDR3 loop spans 12 amino acids. V lost 0 bases and J lost 6, with 6 bases in between. The CDR3 nucleotides read TGTGCCAGCAGTTTAGCGGCGGTCGAGCAGTACTTC. This translates into CASSLAAVEQYF.

This clone was counted a single time. This chain links TRBV6-2 or TRBV6-3 with TRBJ1-1; weak D call: TRBD1 (5 bases). CDR1 is MNHEY and CDR2 is SVGEGT in the germline V gene. V was trimmed by 2 bases and J by 10 bases, leaving 17 bases between them. The CDR3 is 14 residues long. CDR3 in amino acids: CASSYGAAKVGAFF. Here the CDR3 DNA reads TGTGCCAGCAGTTACGGGGCGGCAAAAGTAGGAGCTTTCTTT.

The chain is built from TRBV5-1 and TRBJ1-1; a possible D gene is TRBD1 (6 bases). Per germline, CDR1 SGHRS and CDR2 YFSETQ. V lost 0 bases and J 4 bases, leaving 13 bases between the germline ends. This CDR3 region has 15 residues. In DNA form, the CDR3 reads TGCGCCAGCAGCTTGGTCAGGGGCGCGGGCACTGAAGCTTTCTTT. Residues: CASSLVRGAGTEAFF. The full variable domain, with the rest looked up from reference TRBV5-1 and TRBJ1-1, is KAGVTQTPRYLIKTRGQQVTLSCSPISGHRSVSWYQQTPGQGLQFLFEYFSETQRNKGNFPGRFSGRQFSNSRSEMNVSTLELGDSALYLCASSLVRGAGTEAFFGQGTRLTVV.

The chain has TRBV4-3 and TRBJ1-4; D gene uncertain. Trimming shortened V by 0 bases and J by 6 bases, and 14 bases separated the two germline ends. Germline assignment: CDR1 LGHNA and CDR2 YSLEER. The CDR3 has 16 amino acids. The CDR3 coding sequence is TGCGCCAGCAGCCAAGATGGAAGAGGAGGATATGAAAAACTGTTTTTT. As protein: CASSQDGRGGYEKLFF.

The gene calls are TRBV3-1 (or the pseudogene TRBV3-2) and TRBJ2-7; possible D gene TRBD1, 5 bases. V gave up 3 bases and J gave up 1 base, with 13 bases separating them. The CDR3 runs to 15 residues. CDR1 and CDR2 (germline): LGHDT, YNNKEL (reference sequence). The CDR3 DNA reads TGTGCCAGCAGCCAGGGGCACAGCGCATCCTACGAGCAGTACTTC. Its translation: CASSQGHSASYEQYF.

This chain joins TRBV27 and TRBJ1-1; perhaps TRBD1 as D (6 bases). Trimming shortened V by 3 bases and J by 3 bases, and 11 bases separated the two germline ends. Germline lookup yields CDR1 MNHEY and CDR2 SMNVEV (reference sequence). The CDR3 totals 14 residues. DNA of the CDR3: TGTGCCAGCAGTTTTATTGGGGGCGACACTGAAGCTTTCTTT. Its protein is CASSFIGGDTEAFF.